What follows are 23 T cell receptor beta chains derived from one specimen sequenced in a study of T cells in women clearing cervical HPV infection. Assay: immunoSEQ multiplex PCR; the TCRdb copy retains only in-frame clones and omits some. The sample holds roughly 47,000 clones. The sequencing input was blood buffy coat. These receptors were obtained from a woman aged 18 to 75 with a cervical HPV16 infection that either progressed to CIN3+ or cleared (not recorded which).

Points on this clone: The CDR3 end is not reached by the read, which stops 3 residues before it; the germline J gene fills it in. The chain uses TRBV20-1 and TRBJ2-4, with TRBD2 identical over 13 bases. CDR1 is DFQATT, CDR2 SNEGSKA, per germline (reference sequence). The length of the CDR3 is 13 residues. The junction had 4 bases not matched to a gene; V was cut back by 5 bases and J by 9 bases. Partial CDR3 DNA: TGCAGTGCTCCACTAGCGGGAGGGCCCATT. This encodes CSAPLAGGPI. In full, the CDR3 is CSAPLAGGPIQYF.

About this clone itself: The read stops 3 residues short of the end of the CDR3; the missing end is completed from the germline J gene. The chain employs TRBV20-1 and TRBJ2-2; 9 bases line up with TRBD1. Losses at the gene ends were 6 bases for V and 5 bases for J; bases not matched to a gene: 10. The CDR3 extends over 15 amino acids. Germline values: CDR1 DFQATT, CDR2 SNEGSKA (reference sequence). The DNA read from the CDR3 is TGCAGTGCCCAGAAACCCGGGACAGGGACCGGGGAG. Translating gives CSAQKPGTGTGE. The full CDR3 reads CSAQKPGTGTGELFF.

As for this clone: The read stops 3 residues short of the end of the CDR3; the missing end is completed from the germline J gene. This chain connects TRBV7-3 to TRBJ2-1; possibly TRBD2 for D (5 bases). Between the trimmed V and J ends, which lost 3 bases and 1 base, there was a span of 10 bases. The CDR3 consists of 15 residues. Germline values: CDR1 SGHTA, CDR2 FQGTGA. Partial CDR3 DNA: TGTGCCAGCAGCTTTGCTAGCAGTTCCTACAATGAG. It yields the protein CASSFASSSYNE. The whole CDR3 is CASSFASSSYNEQFF.

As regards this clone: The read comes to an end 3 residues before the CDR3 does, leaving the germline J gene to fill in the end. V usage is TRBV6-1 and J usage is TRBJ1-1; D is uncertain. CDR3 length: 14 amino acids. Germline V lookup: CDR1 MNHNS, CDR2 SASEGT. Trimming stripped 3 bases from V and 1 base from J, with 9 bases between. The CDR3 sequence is CASSDQAGNTEAFF. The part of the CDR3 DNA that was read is TGTGCCAGCAGTGATCAGGCAGGGAACACTGAA.

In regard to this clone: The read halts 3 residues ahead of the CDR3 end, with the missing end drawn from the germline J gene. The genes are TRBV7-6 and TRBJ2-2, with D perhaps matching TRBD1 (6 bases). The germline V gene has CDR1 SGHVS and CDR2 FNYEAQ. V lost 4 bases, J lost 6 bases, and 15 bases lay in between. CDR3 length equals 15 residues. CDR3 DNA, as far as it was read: TGTGCCAGCAGCTCGGCTCGGGCAGGGGCCGGGGAG. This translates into CASSSARAGAGE. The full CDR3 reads CASSSARAGAGELFF.

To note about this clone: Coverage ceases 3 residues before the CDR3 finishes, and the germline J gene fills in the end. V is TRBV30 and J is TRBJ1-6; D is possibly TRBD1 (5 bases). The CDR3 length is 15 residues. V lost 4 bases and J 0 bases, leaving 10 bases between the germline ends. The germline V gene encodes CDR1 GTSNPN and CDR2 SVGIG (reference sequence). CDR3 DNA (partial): TGTGCCTGGACCGAGGGGTCCTCCTATAATTCACCC. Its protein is CAWTEGSSYNSP. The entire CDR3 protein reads CAWTEGSSYNSPLHF.

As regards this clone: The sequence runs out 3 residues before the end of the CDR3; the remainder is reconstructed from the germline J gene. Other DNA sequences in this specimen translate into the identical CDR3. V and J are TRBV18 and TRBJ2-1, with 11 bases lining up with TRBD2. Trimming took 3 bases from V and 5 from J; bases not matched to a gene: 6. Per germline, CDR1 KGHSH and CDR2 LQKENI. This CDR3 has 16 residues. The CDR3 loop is CASSPPTSGTDNEQFF. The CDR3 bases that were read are TGTGCCAGCTCACCTCCGACTAGCGGGACCGACAATGAG.

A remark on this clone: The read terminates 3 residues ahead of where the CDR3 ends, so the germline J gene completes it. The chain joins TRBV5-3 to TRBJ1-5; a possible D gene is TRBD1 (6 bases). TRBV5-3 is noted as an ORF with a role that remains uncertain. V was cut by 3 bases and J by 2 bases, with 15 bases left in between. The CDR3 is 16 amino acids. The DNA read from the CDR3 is TGTGCCAGAAGCTGTCAACAGGGACGGGGCAATCAGCCC. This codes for CARSCQQGRGNQP. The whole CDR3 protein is CARSCQQGRGNQPQHF.

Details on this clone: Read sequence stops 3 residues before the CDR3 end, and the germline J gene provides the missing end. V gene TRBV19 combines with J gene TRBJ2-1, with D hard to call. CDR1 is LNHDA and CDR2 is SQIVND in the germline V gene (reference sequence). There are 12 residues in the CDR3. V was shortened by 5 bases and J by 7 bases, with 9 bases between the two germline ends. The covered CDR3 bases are TGTGCCAGTAGTTCTCCTGTAAATGAG. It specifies CASSSPVNE. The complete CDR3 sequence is CASSSPVNEQFF.

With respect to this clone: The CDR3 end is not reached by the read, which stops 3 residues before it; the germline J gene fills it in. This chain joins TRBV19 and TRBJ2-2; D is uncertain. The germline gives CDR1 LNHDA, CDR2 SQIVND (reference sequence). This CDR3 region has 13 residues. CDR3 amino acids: CASSASLREKLFF. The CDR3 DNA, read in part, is TGTGCCAGTAGTGCCTCACTACGAGAAAAG. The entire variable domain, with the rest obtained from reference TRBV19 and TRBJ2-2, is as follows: DGGITQSPKYLFRKEGQNVTLSCEQNLNHDAMYWYRQDPGQGLRLIYYSQIVNDFQKGDIAEGYSVSREKKESFPLTVTSAQKNPTAFYLCASSASLREKLFFGEGSRLTVL.

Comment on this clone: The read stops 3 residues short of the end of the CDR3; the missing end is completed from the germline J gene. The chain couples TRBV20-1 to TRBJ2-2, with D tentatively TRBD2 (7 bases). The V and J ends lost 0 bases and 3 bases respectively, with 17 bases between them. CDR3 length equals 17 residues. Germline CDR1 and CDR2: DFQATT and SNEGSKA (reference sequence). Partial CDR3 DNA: TGCAGTGCTAGAGATTACGGGGGGCGGGTCGACACCGGGGAG. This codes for CSARDYGGRVDTGE. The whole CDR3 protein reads CSARDYGGRVDTGELFF.

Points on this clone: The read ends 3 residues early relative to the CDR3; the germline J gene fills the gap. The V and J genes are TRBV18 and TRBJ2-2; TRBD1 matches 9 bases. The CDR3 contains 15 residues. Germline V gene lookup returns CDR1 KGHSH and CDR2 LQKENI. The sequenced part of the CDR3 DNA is TGTGCCAGCTCGCTGAGGACAGGGGATAATTCACCG. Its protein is CASSLRTGDNSP. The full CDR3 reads CASSLRTGDNSPLFF.

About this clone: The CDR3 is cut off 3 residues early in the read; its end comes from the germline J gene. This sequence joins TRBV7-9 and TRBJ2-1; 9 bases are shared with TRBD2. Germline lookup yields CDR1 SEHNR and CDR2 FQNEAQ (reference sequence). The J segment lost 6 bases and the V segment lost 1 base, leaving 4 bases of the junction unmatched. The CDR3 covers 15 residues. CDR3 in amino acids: CASSLVLAGLNEQFF. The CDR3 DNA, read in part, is TGTGCCAGCAGCTTAGTTCTAGCGGGACTCAATGAG.

CDR3 region: CASSGQLGITGELFF. The sequenced CDR3 bases are TGCGCCAGCAGTGGACAGTTAGGAATCACCGGGGAG. The chain couples TRBV5-1 to TRBJ2-2, with a possible D match to TRBD1 (6 bases). The missing CDR3 end, 3 residues past where the read stops, is filled in from the germline J gene. There are 15 residues in the CDR3. Germline-derived CDR1 and CDR2 are SGHRS and YFSETQ. The V gene lost 5 bases and the J gene lost 4 bases, with 15 bases spanning the gap. The whole variable domain, filled in from reference TRBV5-1 and TRBJ2-2, reads KAGVTQTPRYLIKTRGQQVTLSCSPISGHRSVSWYQQTPGQGLQFLFEYFSETQRNKGNFPGRFSGRQFSNSRSEMNVSTLELGDSALYLCASSGQLGITGELFFGEGSRLTVL.

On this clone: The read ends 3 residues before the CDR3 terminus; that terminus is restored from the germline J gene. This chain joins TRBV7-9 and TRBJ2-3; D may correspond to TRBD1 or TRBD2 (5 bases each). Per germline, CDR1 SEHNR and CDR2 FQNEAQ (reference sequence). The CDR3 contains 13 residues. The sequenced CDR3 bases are TGTGCCAGCAGCCCCAGGGAAAGGGAGACG. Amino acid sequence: CASSPRERET. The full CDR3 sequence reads CASSPRERETQYF.

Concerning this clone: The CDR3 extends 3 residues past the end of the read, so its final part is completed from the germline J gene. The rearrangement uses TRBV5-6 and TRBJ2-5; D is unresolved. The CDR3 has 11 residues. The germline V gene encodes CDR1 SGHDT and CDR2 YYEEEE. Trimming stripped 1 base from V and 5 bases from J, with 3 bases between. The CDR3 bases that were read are TGTGCCAGCAGCTTGTCTGAGACC. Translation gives CASSLSET. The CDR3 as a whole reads CASSLSETQYF.

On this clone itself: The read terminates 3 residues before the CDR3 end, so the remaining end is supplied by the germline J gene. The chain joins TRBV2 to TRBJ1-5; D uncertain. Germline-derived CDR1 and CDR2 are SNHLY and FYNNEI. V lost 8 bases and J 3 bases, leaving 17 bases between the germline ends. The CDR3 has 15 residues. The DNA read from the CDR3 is TGTGCCAGCCTCCCCTGGCGGGCGGACAATCAGCCC. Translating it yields CASLPWRADNQP. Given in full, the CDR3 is CASLPWRADNQPQHF.

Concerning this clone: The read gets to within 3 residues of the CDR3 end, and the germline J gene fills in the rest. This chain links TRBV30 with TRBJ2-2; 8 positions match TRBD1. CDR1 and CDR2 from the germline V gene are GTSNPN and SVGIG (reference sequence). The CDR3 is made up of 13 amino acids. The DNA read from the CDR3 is TGTGCCTGGGGGGACAGGTTGGATGAAAAG. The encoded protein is CAWGDRLDEK. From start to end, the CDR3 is CAWGDRLDEKLFF. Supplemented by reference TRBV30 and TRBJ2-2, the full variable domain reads SQTIHQWPATLVQPVGSPLSLECTVEGTSNPNLYWYRQAAGRGLQLLFYSVGIGQISSEVPQNLSASRPQDRQFILSSKKLLLSDSGFYLCAWGDRLDEKLFFGEGSRLTVL.

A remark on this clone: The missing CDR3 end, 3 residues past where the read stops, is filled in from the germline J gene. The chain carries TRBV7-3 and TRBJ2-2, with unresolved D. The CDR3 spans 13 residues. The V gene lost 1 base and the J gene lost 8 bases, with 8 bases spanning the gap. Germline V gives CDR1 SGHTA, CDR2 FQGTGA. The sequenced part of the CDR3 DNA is TGTGCCAGCAGCTTAATACGGTTTGGGGAG. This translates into CASSLIRFGE. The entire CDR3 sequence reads CASSLIRFGELFF.

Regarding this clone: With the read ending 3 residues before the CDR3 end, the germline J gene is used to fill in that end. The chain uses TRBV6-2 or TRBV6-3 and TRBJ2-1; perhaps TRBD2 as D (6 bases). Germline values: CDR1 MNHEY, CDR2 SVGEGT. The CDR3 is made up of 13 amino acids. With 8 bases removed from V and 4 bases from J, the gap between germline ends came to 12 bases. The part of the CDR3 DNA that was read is TGTGCCAGCGGGTGGGGACTGTACAATGAG. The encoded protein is CASGWGLYNE. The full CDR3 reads CASGWGLYNEQFF.

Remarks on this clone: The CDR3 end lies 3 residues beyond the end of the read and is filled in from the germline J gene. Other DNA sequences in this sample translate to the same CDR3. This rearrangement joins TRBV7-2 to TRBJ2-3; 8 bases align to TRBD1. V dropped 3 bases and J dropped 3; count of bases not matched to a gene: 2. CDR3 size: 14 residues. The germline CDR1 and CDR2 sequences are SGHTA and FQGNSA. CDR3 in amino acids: CASSLDRATDTQYF. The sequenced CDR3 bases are TGTGCCAGCAGCTTGGACAGGGCTACAGATACG.

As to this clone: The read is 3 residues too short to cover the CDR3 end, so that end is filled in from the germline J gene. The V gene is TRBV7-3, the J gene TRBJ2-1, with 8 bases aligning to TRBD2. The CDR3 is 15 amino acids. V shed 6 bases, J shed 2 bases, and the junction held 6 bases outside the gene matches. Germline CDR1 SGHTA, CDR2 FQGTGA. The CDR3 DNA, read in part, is TGTGCCAGCAGATCAGCGGGGGCAACCTACAATGAG. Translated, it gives CASRSAGATYNE. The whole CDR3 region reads CASRSAGATYNEQFF.

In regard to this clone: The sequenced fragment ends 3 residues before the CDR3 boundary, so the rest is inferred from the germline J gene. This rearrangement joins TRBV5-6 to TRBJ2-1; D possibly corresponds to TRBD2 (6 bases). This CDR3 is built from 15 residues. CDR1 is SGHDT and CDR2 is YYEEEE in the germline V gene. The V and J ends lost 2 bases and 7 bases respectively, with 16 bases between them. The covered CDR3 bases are TGTGCCAGCAGCTTCGGCGGGAATCCCGGGAATGAG. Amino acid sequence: CASSFGGNPGNE. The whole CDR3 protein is CASSFGGNPGNEQFF.